Presented here are 21 T cell receptor beta chains from one specimen sequenced in a study of T cell repertoires in cytomegalovirus infection. TCRdb re-analysed the reads in MiXCR, keeping a single row per CDR3 protein. The sample lists 200,000 to 300,000 distinct CDR3 sequences, approximately 10% occurring once. The sample comprised PBMCs. These receptors were collected from a human donor in good health (CMV status not recorded). Some clones in this sample may be carry-over from other donors' samples.

This clonotype was counted ten times or more. The chain combines TRBV4-2 with TRBJ1-1; no definite D call. CDR1 and CDR2 from the germline V gene are LGHNA and YNFKEQ. CDR3 length equals 13 residues. The V and J ends lost 1 base and 5 bases respectively, with 8 bases between them. As DNA, the CDR3 is TGTGCCAGCAGCCAAGTCGGGAGGACTGAAGCTTTCTTT. It encodes CASSQVGRTEAFF.

In this sample, this clonotype turned up many times. The chain employs TRBV28 and TRBJ2-5; D uncertain. Germline lookup yields CDR1 MDHEN and CDR2 SYDVKM. This CDR3 contains 10 residues. With 8 bases removed from V and 4 bases from J, the gap between germline ends came to 5 bases. CDR3 sequence reads: CASALETQYF. The DNA for the CDR3 is TGTGCCAGCGCGCTAGAGACCCAGTACTTC.

The table lists this clonotype with a few counts. The V gene is TRBV28, the J gene TRBJ2-5; TRBD1 matches 8 bases. The CDR3 covers 16 residues. V was clipped by 3 bases and J by 4 bases; unmatched bases: 10. CDR1 is MDHEN and CDR2 is SYDVKM in the germline V gene. Here the CDR3 DNA reads TGTGCCAGCAGTTTTCGGCAGGGGGCAGTTGGAGAGACCCAGTACTTC. Translated, it gives CASSFRQGAVGETQYF.

The chain combines TRBV6-6 with TRBJ2-1; 11 positions match TRBD2. The V segment lost 6 bases and the J segment 7 bases; nucleotides outside the gene matches: 5. CDR3 length: 14 amino acids. The V gene's germline CDR1 is MNHNY and CDR2 SVGAGI (reference sequence). For the CDR3, the DNA is TGTGCCAGCAGATTAGCGGGAGGGCGGAATGAGCAGTTCTTC. It is translated as CASRLAGGRNEQFF.

This clonotype was detected many times. The chain links TRBV7-2 to TRBJ2-3, with D possibly TRBD1 on 5 matching bases. Germline lookup yields CDR1 SGHTA and CDR2 FQGNSA. V was trimmed by 5 bases and J by 6 bases, leaving 9 bases between them. The CDR3 is made up of 12 amino acids. Here the CDR3 reads CASSAKGDTQYF. DNA of the CDR3: TGTGCCAGCAGCGCAAAGGGGGATACGCAGTATTTT.

The chain combines TRBV20-1 with TRBJ2-5; 9 positions match TRBD1. The CDR3 consists of 14 residues. Germline values: CDR1 DFQATT, CDR2 SNEGSKA (reference sequence). J lost 1 base, V lost 6 bases, and 6 bases had no gene match. CDR3 protein: CSAHPQGAQETQYF. The CDR3 DNA follows: TGCAGTGCCCACCCACAGGGGGCCCAAGAGACCCAGTACTTC.

Many counts were recorded for this clonotype. Here the CDR3 DNA reads TGTGCCAGCAGCCCAAAAGGACAGGGGTTCACAGATACGCAGTATTTT. Protein: CASSPKGQGFTDTQYF. The chain couples TRBV7-3 to TRBJ2-3, with 9 nucleotides matching TRBD1. The germline V gene encodes CDR1 SGHTA and CDR2 FQGTGA. V gave up 5 bases and J gave up 2 bases; unmatched junction bases: 8. CDR3 length: 16 amino acids.

This clonotype was detected only a few times. The rearrangement joins TRBV20-1 to TRBJ2-5; tentative D call: TRBD2 (7 bases). The CDR3 runs 13 residues. Trimming stripped 2 bases from V and 5 bases from J, with 12 bases between. The V gene's germline CDR1 is DFQATT and CDR2 SNEGSKA (reference sequence). The CDR3 loop reads CSARRRGHETQYF. The CDR3 DNA reads as TGCAGTGCTAGACGGCGGGGGCACGAGACCCAGTACTTC.

This clonotype came up many times. This sequence joins TRBV19 and TRBJ2-6; no clear D gene. V gave up 4 bases and J gave up 2 bases, with 15 bases separating them. Germline values: CDR1 LNHDA, CDR2 SQIVND (reference sequence). The CDR3 contains 17 residues. CDR3 region: CASSTGRTTPGANVLTF. The CDR3, as DNA: TGTGCCAGTAGTACCGGGCGTACGACCCCTGGGGCCAACGTCCTGACTTTC.

This clonotype was seen only a few times. This chain joins TRBV3-1 and TRBJ1-2; TRBD1 might be the D (6 bases). Germline V lookup: CDR1 LGHDT, CDR2 YNNKEL (reference sequence). This CDR3 is built from 13 residues. V was cut by 6 bases and J by 4 bases, with 12 bases left in between. CDR3: CASRNTGFYGYTF. CDR3 nucleotide sequence: TGTGCCAGCAGAAACACAGGGTTCTATGGCTACACCTTC. The complete variable domain, with remaining parts taken from reference TRBV3-1 and TRBJ1-2, reads DTAVSQTPKYLVTQMGNDKSIKCEQNLGHDTMYWYKQDSKKFLKIMFSYNNKELIINETVPNRFSPKSPDKAHLNLHINSLELGDSAVYFCASRNTGFYGYTFGSGTRLTVV.

The chain recombines TRBV5-1 with TRBJ2-3; 11 bases map to TRBD1. V lost 4 bases and J lost 5; bases outside the gene matches: 6. Germline V gene sequence: CDR1 SGHRS, CDR2 YFSETQ. The CDR3 extends over 15 amino acids. CDR3 in DNA: TGCGCCAGCAGCACGGGGACAGGGGGAGGAGATACGCAGTATTTT. It specifies CASSTGTGGGDTQYF.

This rearrangement joins TRBV28 to TRBJ1-6; TRBD1 aligns across 10 bases. The V segment lost 5 bases and the J segment 9 bases; nucleotides outside the gene matches: 13. The CDR3 has 17 amino acids. Germline lookup yields CDR1 MDHEN and CDR2 SYDVKM. The CDR3 DNA sequence: TGTGCCAGCAGTCGCTTCCCCGGGACAGGGGATCGTTCACCCCTCCACTTT. Amino acid sequence: CASSRFPGTGDRSPLHF. The whole variable domain, filled in from reference TRBV28 and TRBJ1-6, reads DVKVTQSSRYLVKRTGEKVFLECVQDMDHENMFWYRQDPGLGLRLIYFSYDVKMKEKGDIPEGYSVSREKKERFSLILESASTNQTSMYLCASSRFPGTGDRSPLHFGNGTRLTVT.

This clonotype was seen repeatedly, ten times or more. The J gene is TRBJ1-3, the V gene TRBV28, with D maybe TRBD1 (5 bases). The CDR3 spans 13 residues. Trimming took 7 bases from V and 2 from J, leaving 9 bases between them. CDR1 and CDR2 from the germline V gene are MDHEN and SYDVKM. The CDR3 nucleotides read TGTGCCAGCAATGGGGGAACTGGAAACACCATATATTTT. It codes for CASNGGTGNTIYF.

This clonotype appeared many times. The chain uses TRBV4-2 and TRBJ2-1, with TRBD2 matching 15 bases. The CDR3 totals 17 residues. Per the germline V gene, CDR1 is LGHNA and CDR2 is YNFKEQ. V lost 3 bases and J lost 8; bases outside the gene matches: 8. The CDR3 bases are TGTGCCAGCAGCCAGACCGGGACTAGCGGGGGGATTTATGAGCAGTTCTTC. Translation: CASSQTGTSGGIYEQFF.

This sequence joins TRBV29-1 and TRBJ1-2; D is uncertain. CDR1 and CDR2 (germline): SQVTM, ANQGSEA. Between the trimmed V and J ends, which lost 6 bases and 1 base, there was a span of 9 bases. The CDR3 is 12 residues long. CDR3 protein: CSVAAVNYGYTF. The CDR3 nucleotides read TGCAGCGTCGCGGCGGTTAACTATGGCTACACCTTC.

This clonotype was detected many times. This chain joins TRBV12-3 or TRBV12-4 and TRBJ2-3; TRBD1 or TRBD2 may be the D gene (5 bases each). V shed 3 bases and J shed 0 bases, with 10 bases lying between them. The CDR3 sequence is 15 residues long. The CDR3 DNA sequence: TGTGCCAGCAGTTTGTGGGGGTCCAGCACAGATACGCAGTATTTT. This gives the protein CASSLWGSSTDTQYF.

This clonotype was recorded a few times. The chain is built from TRBV27 and TRBJ2-1; weak D call: TRBD2 (7 bases). Trimming left V 0 bases short and J 3 bases short, with 15 bases between. This CDR3 region has 17 residues. Germline assignment: CDR1 MNHEY and CDR2 SMNVEV (reference sequence). The CDR3 DNA reads as TGTGCCAGCAGTTTATCCGGGGGGCGGGTTCTCTACAATGAGCAGTTCTTC. It specifies CASSLSGGRVLYNEQFF.

This clonotype was recorded a few times. The chain carries TRBV7-4 and TRBJ1-3; no clear D. Trimming pared 1 base from V and 0 bases from J, leaving 10 bases between. The V gene's germline CDR1 is SGHVT and CDR2 SQSDAQ. The CDR3 loop spans 16 amino acids. CDR3 sequence (DNA): TGTGCCAGCAGCTTAGGCCAGCCTAACTCTGGAAACACCATATATTTT. The encoded protein is CASSLGQPNSGNTIYF. The full variable domain, with the rest looked up from reference TRBV7-4 and TRBJ1-3, is GAGVSQSPRYKVAKRGRDVALRCDSISGHVTLYWYRQTLGQGSEVLTYSQSDAQRDKSGRPSGRFSAERPERSVSTLKIQRTEQGDSAVYLCASSLGQPNSGNTIYFGEGSWLTVV.

This clonotype was seen at least ten times. The chain combines TRBV28 with TRBJ2-7; the match to TRBD1 covers 10 bases. Germline values: CDR1 MDHEN, CDR2 SYDVKM. With 4 bases clipped from V and 2 bases from J, the junction kept 8 bases outside the gene matches. The CDR3 consists of 16 residues. The CDR3 protein is CASSSIGTGVPYEQYF. The CDR3 bases are TGTGCCAGCAGTTCCATCGGGACAGGGGTCCCCTACGAGCAGTACTTC.

This chain's CDR3 is CASSLMAGWGDSSGNTIYF. DNA for the CDR3: TGTGCCAGCAGTTTAATGGCCGGATGGGGAGACTCCTCTGGAAACACCATATATTTT. The chain joins TRBV12-3 or TRBV12-4 to TRBJ1-3, with D unclear. The CDR3 has 19 amino acids. Trimming cost V 2 bases and J 0 bases, with 20 bases left between them.

The sample holds many counts of this clonotype. J is TRBJ2-3 and V is TRBV7-2; tentatively, D is TRBD2 (5 bases). The V end lost 3 bases, the J end lost 9 bases, and 28 bases lay between the germline ends. Germline CDR1 is SGHTA and CDR2 is FQGNSA. CDR3 length: 18 residues. CDR3 DNA: TGTGCCAGCAGCTTTTCGGCGGCGGGCGATGTGGCACAGTGGACGCAGTATTTT. Translation gives CASSFSAAGDVAQWTQYF.